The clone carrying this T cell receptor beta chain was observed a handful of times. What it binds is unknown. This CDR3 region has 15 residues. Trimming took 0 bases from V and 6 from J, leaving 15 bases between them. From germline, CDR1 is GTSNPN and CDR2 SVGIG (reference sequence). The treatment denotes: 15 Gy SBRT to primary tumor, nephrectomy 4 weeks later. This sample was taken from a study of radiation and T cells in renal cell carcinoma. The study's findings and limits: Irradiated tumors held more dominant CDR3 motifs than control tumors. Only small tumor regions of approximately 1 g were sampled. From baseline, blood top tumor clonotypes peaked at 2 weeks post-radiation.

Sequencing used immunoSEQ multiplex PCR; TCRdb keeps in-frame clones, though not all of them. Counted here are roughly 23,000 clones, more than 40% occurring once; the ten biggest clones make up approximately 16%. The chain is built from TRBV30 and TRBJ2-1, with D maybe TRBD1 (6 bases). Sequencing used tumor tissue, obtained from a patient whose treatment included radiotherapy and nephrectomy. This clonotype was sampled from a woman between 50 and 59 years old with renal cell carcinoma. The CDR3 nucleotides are TGTGCCTGGAGTGTAGGTGCAGGGGTCGGCAATGAGCAGTTCTTC. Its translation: CAWSVGAGVGNEQFF.